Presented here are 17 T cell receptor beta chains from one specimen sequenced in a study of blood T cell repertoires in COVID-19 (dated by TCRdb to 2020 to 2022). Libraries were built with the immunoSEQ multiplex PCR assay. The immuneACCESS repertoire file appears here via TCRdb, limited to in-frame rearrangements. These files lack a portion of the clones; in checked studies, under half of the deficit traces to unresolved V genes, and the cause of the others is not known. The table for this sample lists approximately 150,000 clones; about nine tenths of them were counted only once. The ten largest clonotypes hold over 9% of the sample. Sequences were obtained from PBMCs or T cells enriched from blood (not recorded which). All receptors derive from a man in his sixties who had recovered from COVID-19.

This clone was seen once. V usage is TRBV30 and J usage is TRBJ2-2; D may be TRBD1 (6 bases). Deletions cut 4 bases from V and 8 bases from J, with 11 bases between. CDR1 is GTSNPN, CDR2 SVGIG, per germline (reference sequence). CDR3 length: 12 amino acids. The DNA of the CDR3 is TGTGCCTGGAACAGGGATTCGGGGGAGCTGTTTTTT. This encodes CAWNRDSGELFF. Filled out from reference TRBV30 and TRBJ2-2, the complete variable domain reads SQTIHQWPATLVQPVGSPLSLECTVEGTSNPNLYWYRQAAGRGLQLLFYSVGIGQISSEVPQNLSASRPQDRQFILSSKKLLLSDSGFYLCAWNRDSGELFFGEGSRLTVL.

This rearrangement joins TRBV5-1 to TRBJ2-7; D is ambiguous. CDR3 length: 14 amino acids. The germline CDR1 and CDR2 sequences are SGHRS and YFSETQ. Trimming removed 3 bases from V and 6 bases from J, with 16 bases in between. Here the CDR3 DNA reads TGCGCCAGCAGCTCCTCCCTATCACTATCCGAGCAGTACTTC. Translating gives CASSSSLSLSEQYF.

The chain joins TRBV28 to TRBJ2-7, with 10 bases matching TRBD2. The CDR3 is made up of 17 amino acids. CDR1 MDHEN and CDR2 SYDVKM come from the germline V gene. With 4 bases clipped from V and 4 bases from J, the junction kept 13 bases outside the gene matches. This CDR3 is CASSSLTGTSALYEQYF. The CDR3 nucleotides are TGTGCCAGCAGTTCATTGACCGGGACTAGCGCGCTTTACGAGCAGTACTTC.

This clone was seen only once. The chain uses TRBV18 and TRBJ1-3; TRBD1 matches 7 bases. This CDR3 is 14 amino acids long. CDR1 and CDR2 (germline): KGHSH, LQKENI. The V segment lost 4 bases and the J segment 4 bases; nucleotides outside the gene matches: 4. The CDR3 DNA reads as TGTGCCAGCTCACTCGGGACAGCCGGAAACACCATATATTTT. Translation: CASSLGTAGNTIYF.

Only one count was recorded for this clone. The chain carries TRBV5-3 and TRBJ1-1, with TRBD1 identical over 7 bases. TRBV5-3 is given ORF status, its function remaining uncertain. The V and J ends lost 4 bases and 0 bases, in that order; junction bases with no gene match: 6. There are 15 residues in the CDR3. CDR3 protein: CARSPTGAVNTEAFF. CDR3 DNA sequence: TGTGCCAGAAGCCCAACAGGGGCTGTGAACACTGAAGCTTTCTTT.

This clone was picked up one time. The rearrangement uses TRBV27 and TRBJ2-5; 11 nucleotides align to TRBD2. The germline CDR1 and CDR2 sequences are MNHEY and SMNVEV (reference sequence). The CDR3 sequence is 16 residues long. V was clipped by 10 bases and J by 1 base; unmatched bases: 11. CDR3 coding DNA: TGTGCCACATCTAGTTACGGGACTAGCGGCCAAGAGACCCAGTACTTC. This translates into CATSSYGTSGQETQYF.

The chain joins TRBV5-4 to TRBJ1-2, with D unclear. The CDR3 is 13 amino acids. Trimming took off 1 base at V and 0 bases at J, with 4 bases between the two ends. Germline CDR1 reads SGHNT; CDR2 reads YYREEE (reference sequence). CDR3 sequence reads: CASSLPANYGYTF. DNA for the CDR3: TGTGCCAGCAGCTTGCCCGCTAACTATGGCTACACCTTC.

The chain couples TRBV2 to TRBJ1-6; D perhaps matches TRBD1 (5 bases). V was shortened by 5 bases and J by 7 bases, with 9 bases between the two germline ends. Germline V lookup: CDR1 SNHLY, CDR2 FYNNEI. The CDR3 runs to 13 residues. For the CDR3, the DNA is TGTGCCAGCAGTCGGGACTTAAATTCACCCCTCCACTTT. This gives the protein CASSRDLNSPLHF.

This CDR3 is CSVGTSGSYEQYF. In nucleotides, the CDR3 is TGCAGCGTAGGGACTAGCGGCTCCTACGAGCAGTACTTC. This rearrangement joins TRBV29-1 to TRBJ2-7; TRBD2 aligns across 11 bases. Germline V gene lookup returns CDR1 SQVTM and CDR2 ANQGSEA. Trimming took 6 bases from V and 0 from J; bases not matched to a gene: 1. The CDR3 length is 13 residues.

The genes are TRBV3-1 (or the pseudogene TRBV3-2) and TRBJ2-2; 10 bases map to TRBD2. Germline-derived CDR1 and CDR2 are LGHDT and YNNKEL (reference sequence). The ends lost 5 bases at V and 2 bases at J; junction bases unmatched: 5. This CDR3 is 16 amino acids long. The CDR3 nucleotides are TGTGCCAGCAGCTTTCGACTAGCGGGCAACACCGGGGAGCTGTTTTTT. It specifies CASSFRLAGNTGELFF.

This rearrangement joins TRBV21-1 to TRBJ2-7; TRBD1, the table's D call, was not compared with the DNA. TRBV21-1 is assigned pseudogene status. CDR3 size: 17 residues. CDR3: CASSTPDRTADLYEQYF. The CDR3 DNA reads TGTGCCAGCAGCACTCCTGACCGTACAGCCGACCTCTACGAGCAGTACTTC.

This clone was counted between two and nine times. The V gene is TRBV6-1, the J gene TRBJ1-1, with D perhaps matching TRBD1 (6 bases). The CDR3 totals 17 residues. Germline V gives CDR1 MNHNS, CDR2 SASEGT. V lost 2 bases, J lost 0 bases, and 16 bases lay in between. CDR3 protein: CASSEYIQGTMNTEAFF. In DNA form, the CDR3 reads TGTGCCAGCAGTGAATACATACAAGGGACAATGAACACTGAAGCTTTCTTT.

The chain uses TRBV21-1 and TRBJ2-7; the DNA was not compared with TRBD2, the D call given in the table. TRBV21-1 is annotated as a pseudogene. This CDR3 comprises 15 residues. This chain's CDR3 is CASSKGTSKTYEQYF. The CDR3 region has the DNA TGTGCCAGCAGCAAAGGGACTAGCAAAACCTACGAGCAGTACTTC.

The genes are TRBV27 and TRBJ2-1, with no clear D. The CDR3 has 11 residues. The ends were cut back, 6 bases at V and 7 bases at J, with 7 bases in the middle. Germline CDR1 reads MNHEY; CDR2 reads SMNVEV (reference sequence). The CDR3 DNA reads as TGTGCCAGCAGCTCCCTAAATGAGCAGTTCTTC. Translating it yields CASSSLNEQFF.

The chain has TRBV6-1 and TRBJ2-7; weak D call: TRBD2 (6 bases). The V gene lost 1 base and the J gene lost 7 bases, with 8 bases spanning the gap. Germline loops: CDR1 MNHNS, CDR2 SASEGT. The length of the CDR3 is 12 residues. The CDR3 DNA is TGTGCCAGCAGTGAAGTGGGGGGAGAGCAGTACTTC. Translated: CASSEVGGEQYF.

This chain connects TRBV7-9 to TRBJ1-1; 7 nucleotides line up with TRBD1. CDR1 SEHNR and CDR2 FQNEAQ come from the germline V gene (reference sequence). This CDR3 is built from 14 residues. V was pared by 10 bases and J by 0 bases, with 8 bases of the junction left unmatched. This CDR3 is CATGDRPMNTEAFF. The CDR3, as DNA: TGTGCCACCGGGGACAGACCTATGAACACTGAAGCTTTCTTT.

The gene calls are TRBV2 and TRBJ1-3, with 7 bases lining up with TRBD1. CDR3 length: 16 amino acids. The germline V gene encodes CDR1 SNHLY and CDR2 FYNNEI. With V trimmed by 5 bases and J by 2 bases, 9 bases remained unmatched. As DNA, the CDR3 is TGTGCCAGCAGTAGAGGGGGCAGAGACGCTGGAAACACCATATATTTT. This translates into CASSRGGRDAGNTIYF. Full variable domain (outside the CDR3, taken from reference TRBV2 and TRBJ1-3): EPEVTQTPSHQVTQMGQEVILRCVPISNHLYFYWYRQILGQKVEFLVSFYNNEISEKSEIFDDQFSVERPDGSNFTLKIRSTKLEDSAMYFCASSRGGRDAGNTIYFGEGSWLTVV.